The clone carrying this TCR gamma chain is medium-sized in the sample. V was clipped by 0 bases and J by 7 bases; unmatched bases: 6. CDR3 length: 17 amino acids. Germline CDR1 EGSNGY, CDR2 YDSYNSKV. TCRdb redid clone calling on the multiplex PCR reads using CATT. The table has about 2,200 gamma-chain clones, approximately 10% seen once; the top ten hold more than 55%. This sample was included in a study of gamma delta lymphoproliferative disorders and STAT genes. In the study overall: Sequenced Tgammadelta LGLL patients had either symptomatic or indolent disease. For the delta chain, EuroClonality-NGS standard procedure was applied.

Sequencing used genomic DNA taken from PBMCs of patients and controls. Patient diagnosis follows 2017 WHO criteria for T-LGLL or HSTCL. The rearrangement links TRGV2 to TRGJP. Since TCRdb gives no J gene, matching the DNA to germline was used here to assign it. Sequenced sample: blood. The TCR originated in a human donor with gamma-delta T-cell large granular lymphocyte leukemia. The CDR3 sequence: CATWDGLLELGKKIKVF. The DNA of the CDR3 is TGTGCCACCTGGGACGGGCTGTTGGAGTTGGGCAAAAAAATCAAGGTATTT.